A single T cell receptor (beta chain) is shown here with its context. The antigen is unknown. cDNA molecules, individually, were tagged with unique molecular identifiers. One entry per CDR3 protein, called by TCRdb with MiXCR from the 5' RACE reads. The data show about 58,000 distinct CDR3 sequences, with approximately 12% seen just once and roughly 9.1% held by the top ten. The V gene's germline CDR1 is DFQATT and CDR2 SNEGSKA (reference sequence). The trim removed 6 bases at V and 1 base at J, leaving 6 bases unmatched. This CDR3 is built from 14 residues. The sample originates from a study of early T cells in non-severe SARS-CoV-2 infection. Study context: Sequenced material consisted of bulk RNA (from unsorted whole blood), and chains were unpaired. Findings of the study overall: Reliance on VDJdb matching favored anti-spike CD8 responses; private and CD4 specificities were missed.

The sequence came from an adult who was a healthcare worker with PCR-confirmed SARS-CoV-2 infection or an uninfected control (not recorded which). Source material: whole blood. J is TRBJ1-5 and V is TRBV20-1, with 7 bases that match TRBD1. CDR3 sequence reads: CSAIDRASNQPQHF. CDR3 sequence (DNA): TGCAGTGCCATAGACAGGGCAAGCAATCAGCCCCAGCATTTT.